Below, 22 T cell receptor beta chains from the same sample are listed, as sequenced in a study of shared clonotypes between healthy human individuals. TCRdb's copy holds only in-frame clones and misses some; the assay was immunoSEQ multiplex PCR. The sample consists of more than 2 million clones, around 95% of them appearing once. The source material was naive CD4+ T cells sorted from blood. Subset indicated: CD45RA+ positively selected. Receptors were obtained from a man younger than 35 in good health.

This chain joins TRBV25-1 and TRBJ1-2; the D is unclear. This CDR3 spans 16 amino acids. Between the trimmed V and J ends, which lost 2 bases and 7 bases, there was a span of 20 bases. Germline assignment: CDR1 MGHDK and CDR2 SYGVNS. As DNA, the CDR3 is TGTGCCAGCAGTGAAAACGTGAATGAGGAACCGAGTGGCTACACCTTC. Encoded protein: CASSENVNEEPSGYTF.

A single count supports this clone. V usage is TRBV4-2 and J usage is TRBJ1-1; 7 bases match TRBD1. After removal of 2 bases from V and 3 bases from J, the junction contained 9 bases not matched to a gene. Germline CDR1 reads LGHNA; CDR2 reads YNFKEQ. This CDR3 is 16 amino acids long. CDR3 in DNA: TGTGCCAGCAGCCAACGAGGGGGCTGGAGGGACACTGAAGCTTTCTTT. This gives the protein CASSQRGGWRDTEAFF.

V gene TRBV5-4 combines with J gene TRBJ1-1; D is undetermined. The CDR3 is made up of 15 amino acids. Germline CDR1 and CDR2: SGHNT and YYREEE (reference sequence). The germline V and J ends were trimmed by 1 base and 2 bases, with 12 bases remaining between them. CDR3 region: CASSLSWELNTEAFF. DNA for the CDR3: TGTGCCAGCAGCTTGTCCTGGGAACTTAACACTGAAGCTTTCTTT.

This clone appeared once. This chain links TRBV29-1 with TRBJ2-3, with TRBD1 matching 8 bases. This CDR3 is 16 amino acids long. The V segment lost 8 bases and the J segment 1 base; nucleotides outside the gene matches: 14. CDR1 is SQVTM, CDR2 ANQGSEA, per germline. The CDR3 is CSLKGRQGSGTDTQYF. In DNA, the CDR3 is TGCAGCCTGAAGGGGAGACAGGGGAGTGGCACAGATACGCAGTATTTT.

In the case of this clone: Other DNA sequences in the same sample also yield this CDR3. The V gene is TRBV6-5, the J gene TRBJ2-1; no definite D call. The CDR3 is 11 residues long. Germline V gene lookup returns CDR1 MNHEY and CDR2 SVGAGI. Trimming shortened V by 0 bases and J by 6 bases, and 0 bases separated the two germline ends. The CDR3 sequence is CASSYSNEQFF. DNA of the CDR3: TGTGCCAGCAGTTACTCCAATGAGCAGTTCTTC.

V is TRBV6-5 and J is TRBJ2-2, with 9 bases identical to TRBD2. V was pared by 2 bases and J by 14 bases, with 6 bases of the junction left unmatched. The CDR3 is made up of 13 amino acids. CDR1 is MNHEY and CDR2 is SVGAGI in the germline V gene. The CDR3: CASSYNGGGALFF. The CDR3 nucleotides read TGTGCCAGCAGTTACAATGGCGGGGGGGCCCTGTTTTTT.

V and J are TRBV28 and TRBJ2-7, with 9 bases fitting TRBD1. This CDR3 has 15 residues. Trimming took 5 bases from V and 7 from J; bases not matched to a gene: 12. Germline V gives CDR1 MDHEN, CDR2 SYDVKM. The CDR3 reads CASSQAGTGTGEQYF. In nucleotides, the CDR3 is TGTGCCAGCAGTCAAGCCGGGACCGGGACAGGGGAGCAGTACTTC.

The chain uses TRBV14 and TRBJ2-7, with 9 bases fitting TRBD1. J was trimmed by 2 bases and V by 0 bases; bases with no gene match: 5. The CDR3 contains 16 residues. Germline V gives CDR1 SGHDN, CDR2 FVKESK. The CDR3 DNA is TGTGCCAGCAGCCAAGAACCGGGACAGGGAGCCTACGAGCAGTACTTC. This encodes CASSQEPGQGAYEQYF.

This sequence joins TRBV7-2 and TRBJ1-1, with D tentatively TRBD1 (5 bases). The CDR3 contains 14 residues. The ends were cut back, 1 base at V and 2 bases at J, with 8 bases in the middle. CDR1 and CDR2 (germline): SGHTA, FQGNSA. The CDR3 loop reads CASSLGGDNTEAFF. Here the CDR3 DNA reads TGTGCCAGCAGCTTAGGTGGGGACAACACTGAAGCTTTCTTT.

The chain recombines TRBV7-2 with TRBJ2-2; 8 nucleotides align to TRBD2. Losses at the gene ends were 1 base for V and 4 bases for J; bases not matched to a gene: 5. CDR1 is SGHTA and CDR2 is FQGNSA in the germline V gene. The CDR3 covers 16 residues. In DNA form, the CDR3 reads TGTGCCAGCAGCTTAGTAGCGGGAACGGGCACCGGGGAGCTGTTTTTT. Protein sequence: CASSLVAGTGTGELFF.

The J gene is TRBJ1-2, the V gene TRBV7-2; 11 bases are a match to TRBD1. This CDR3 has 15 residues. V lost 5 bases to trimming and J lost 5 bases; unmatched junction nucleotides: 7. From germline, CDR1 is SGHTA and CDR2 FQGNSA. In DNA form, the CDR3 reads TGTGCCAGCAGCCGACCCGGGACAGGGGGATATGGCTACACCTTC. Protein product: CASSRPGTGGYGYTF.

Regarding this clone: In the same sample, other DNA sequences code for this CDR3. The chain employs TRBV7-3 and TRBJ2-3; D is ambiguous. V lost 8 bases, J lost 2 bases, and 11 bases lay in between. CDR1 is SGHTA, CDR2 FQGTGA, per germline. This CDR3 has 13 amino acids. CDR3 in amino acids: CASSRLSTDTQYF. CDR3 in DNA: TGTGCCAGCTCCCGCCTTTCCACAGATACGCAGTATTTT.

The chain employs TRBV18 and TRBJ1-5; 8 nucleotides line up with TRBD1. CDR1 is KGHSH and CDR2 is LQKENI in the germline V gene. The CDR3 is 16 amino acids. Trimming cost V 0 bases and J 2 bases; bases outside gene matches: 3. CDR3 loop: CASSPPTGEGNQPQHF. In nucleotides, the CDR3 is TGTGCCAGCTCACCACCGACAGGGGAAGGCAATCAGCCCCAGCATTTT.

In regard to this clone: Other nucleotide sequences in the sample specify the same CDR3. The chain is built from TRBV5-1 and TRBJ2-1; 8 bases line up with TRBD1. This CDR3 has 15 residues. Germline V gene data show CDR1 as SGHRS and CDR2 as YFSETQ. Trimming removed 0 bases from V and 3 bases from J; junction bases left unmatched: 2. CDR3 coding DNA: TGCGCCAGCAGCTTGGGGACAGGGATCTACAATGAGCAGTTCTTC. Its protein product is CASSLGTGIYNEQFF.

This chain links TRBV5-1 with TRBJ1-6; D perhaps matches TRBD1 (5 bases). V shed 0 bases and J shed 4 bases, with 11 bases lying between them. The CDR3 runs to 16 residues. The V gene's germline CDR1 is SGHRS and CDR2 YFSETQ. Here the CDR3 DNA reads TGCGCCAGCAGCTTGGCCTCGGGGGGGTATAATTCACCCCTCCACTTT. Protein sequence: CASSLASGGYNSPLHF.

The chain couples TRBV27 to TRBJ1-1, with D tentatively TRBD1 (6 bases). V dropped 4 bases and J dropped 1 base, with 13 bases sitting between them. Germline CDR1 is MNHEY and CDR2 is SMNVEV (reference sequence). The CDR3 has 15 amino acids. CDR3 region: CASSYTGRGNTEAFF. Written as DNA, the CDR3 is TGTGCCAGCAGTTACACAGGGCGGGGGAACACTGAAGCTTTCTTT.

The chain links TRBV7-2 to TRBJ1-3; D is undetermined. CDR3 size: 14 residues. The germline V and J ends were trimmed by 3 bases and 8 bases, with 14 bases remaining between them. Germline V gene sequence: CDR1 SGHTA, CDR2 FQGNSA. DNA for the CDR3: TGTGCCAGCAGCTTCGACCCAAGTGGTTACACCATATATTTT. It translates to CASSFDPSGYTIYF.

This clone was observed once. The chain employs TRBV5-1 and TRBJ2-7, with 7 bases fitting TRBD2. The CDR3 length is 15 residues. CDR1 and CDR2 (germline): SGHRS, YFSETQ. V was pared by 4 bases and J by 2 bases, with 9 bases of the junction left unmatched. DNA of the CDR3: TGCGCCAGCAGCACGGCTAGCGGAGATCCCTACGAGCAGTACTTC. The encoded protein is CASSTASGDPYEQYF.

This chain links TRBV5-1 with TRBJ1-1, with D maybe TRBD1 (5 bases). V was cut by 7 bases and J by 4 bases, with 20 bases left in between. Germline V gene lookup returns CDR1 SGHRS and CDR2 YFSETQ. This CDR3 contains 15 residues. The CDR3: CASGPTWAGGTEAFF. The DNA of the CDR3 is TGCGCCAGCGGCCCCACTTGGGCCGGGGGCACTGAAGCTTTCTTT.

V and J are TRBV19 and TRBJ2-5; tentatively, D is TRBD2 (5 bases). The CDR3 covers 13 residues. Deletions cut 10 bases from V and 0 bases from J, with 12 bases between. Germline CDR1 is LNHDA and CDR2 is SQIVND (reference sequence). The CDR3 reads CATGRGYQETQYF. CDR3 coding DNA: TGTGCCACCGGCCGGGGTTACCAAGAGACCCAGTACTTC.

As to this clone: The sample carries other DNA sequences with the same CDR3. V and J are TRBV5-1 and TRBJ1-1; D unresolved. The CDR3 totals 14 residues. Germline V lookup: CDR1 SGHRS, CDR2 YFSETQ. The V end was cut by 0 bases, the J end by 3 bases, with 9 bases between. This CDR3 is CASSLGAGYTEAFF. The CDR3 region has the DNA TGCGCCAGCAGCTTGGGGGCGGGGTACACTGAAGCTTTCTTT.

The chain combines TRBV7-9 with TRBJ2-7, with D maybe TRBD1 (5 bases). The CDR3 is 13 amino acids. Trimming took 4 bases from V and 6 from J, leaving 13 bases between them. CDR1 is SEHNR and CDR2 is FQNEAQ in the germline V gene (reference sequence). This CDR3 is CASSSQGSSEQYF. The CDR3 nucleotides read TGTGCCAGCAGCTCCCAGGGCTCTTCCGAGCAGTACTTC.